This T cell receptor beta chain was recovered during a study of T cell responses to AZD1222 COVID-19 vaccine. General study points: When two AZD1222 doses had been given, Spike-specific TCR breadth and depth rose. Nearly half of unique spike-specific TCRs reportedly avoided B.1.351 and B.1.1.7 mutated regions. Donors, mostly white British, included more females; clonal diversity was possibly underestimated. Without day 14 samples, only post-peak T cell repertoires were studied.

Only in-frame clones appear in the TCRdb table, and some are missing; sequencing was by immunoSEQ multiplex PCR. This table has hundreds of thousands of clones, around 92% appearing once. In its sample, this clone was seen once. Its antigen is still unknown. Germline V gene data show CDR1 as MDHEN and CDR2 as SYDVKM. V dropped 7 bases and J dropped 2; count of bases not matched to a gene: 11. The CDR3 length is 16 residues. This clonotype was sampled from an adult who received the AZD1222 COVID-19 vaccine. The genes are TRBV28 and TRBJ1-1, with 9 bases aligning to TRBD1. Sequencing used peripheral blood, obtained 28 days after the second AZD1222 dose. The CDR3 DNA follows: TGTGCCAGCACCGTACCCGGGACAGGGATAAACACTGAAGCTTTCTTT. It yields the protein CASTVPGTGINTEAFF.